This is a list of T cell receptor beta chains from one sample in a study of blood T cell repertoires in COVID-19. Method: immunoSEQ multiplex PCR; TCRdb's copy keeps in-frame clones and lacks some. The repertoire includes about 320,000 clones, roughly 90% of them detected once, and 3.5% to 5% sits in the top ten. Sequencing input: PBMCs or T cells enriched from blood (not recorded which). These receptors were obtained from a young woman who had been exposed to COVID-19. Both conserved end residues are part of each CDR3. D genes are given only for firm matches. Only part of the rows carry a size: once, few, many, or a class if the clone is expanded.

TRBJ2-1 TRBV19 NA TRBD2 TGTGCCAGTAAGGCAAGAGCACTAGCGGGGGGCAATGAGCAGTTCTTC CASKARALAGGNEQFF
TRBJ2-3 TRBV14 NA NA TGTGCCAGCAGCCTCCAACTAGATAGTACGCAGTATTTT CASSLQLDSTQYF
TRBJ2-7 TRBV19 NA NA TGTGCCAGTAGTCCCCGGGATTCCTACGAGCAGTACTTC CASSPRDSYEQYF
TRBJ1-2 TRBV12-3/TRBV12-4 NA NA TGTGCCAGCAGTTTAGGGACAGCGGGGGGCTACACCTTC CASSLGTAGGYTF
TRBJ2-2 TRBV9 NA TRBD2 TGTGCCAGCAGCGTAGAAGCGGGGGGGCTCACCGGGGAGCTGTTTTTT CASSVEAGGLTGELFF
TRBJ2-7 TRBV4-2 NA TRBD2 TGTGCCAGCAGCCAAGTGTTGGCGGGGGGTACCTACGAGCAGTACTTC CASSQVLAGGTYEQYF
TRBJ2-4 TRBV10-3 NA TRBD1 TGTGCCATCAGTGAGTCAAAGGGGGCGCTTTTCATTCAGTACTTC CAISESKGALFIQYF
TRBJ2-7 TRBV4-3 NA NA TGCGCCAGCAGCCAAGACAGGGGTGCCTACGAGCAGTACTTC CASSQDRGAYEQYF
TRBJ1-3 TRBV7-8 NA NA TGTGCCAGCAGCTTAGAGATCGGACGGGGCACCATATATTTT CASSLEIGRGTIYF
TRBJ1-2 TRBV5-4 NA TRBD1 TGTGCCAGCAGCTCAACAGGGGGCTCTCTCTATGGCTACACCTTC CASSSTGGSLYGYTF
TRBJ2-3 TRBV5-4 NA TRBD2 TGTGCCAGCAGCCCTCGGGGAGCGGGGAGCACAGATACGCAGTATTTT CASSPRGAGSTDTQYF
TRBJ2-7 TRBV3-1/TRBV3-2 few NA TGTGCCAGCAGCCAAGAAGCGTCCCTGGGGCAGTACTTC CASSQEASLGQYF
TRBJ1-2 TRBV30 NA NA TGTGCCTGGAAGCGGACAGCGCCTTATGGCTACACCTTC CAWKRTAPYGYTF
TRBJ2-1 TRBV5-1 NA TRBD1 TGCGCCAGCAGCTTGGGAGGGACAGGTTCCTACAATGAGCAGTTCTTC CASSLGGTGSYNEQFF
TRBJ1-5 TRBV7-2 NA NA TGTGCCAGCAGCTTTGTTCCTCGACGGACTGGAAATCAGCCCCAGCATTTT CASSFVPRRTGNQPQHF
TRBJ1-3 TRBV4-1 NA TRBD1 TGCGCCAGCAGCCAACTTACAGGGGCGTGGAACACCATATATTTT CASSQLTGAWNTIYF
TRBJ1-1 TRBV7-7 NA NA TGTGCCAGCAGCTTAAATTCCGGGACACCCATGAACACTGAAGCTTTCTTT CASSLNSGTPMNTEAFF